A selection of T cell receptor beta chains follows, all from one sample in a study of follicular helper T cells after annual influenza vaccination. Sequenced by immunoSEQ multiplex PCR; TCRdb stores in-frame clones only, minus some. The sample records 9,500 to 10,000 clones, roughly four fifths being singletons. The sample in question was CXCR5- memory CD4+ T cells sorted from blood, obtained 7 days after influenza vaccination. The origin of the receptors is an adult who received the influenza vaccine. Each CDR3 is given with its conserved first and last residue. Each record gives: D gene, J gene, clone size, V gene, CDR3 protein, CDR3 DNA. D genes are given only for firm matches. Size is omitted from some rows. Given values are once, few, many or a class for expanded clones.

TRBD1 TRBJ1-1 - TRBV19 CASSRQGTGEAFF TGTGCCAGTAGCAGACAGGGGACGGGTGAAGCTTTCTTT
- TRBJ1-1 - TRBV9 CASSTQTGNTEAFF TGTGCCAGCAGCACCCAGACAGGGAACACTGAAGCTTTCTTT
TRBD2 TRBJ2-1 - TRBV7-9 CASSLALAGSYNEQFF TGTGCCAGCAGCTTAGCTCTAGCGGGGTCCTACAATGAGCAGTTCTTC
TRBD2 TRBJ2-5 - TRBV5-1 CASSFNGLAERETQYF TGCGCCAGCAGCTTTAACGGACTAGCGGAGAGAGAGACCCAGTACTTC
- TRBJ1-2 few TRBV12-5 CASGKGSSNYGYTF TGTGCTAGTGGCAAGGGGAGCTCTAACTATGGCTACACCTTC
TRBD1 TRBJ2-1 - TRBV6-1 CASSADRDPTGEQFF TGTGCCAGCAGTGCCGACAGGGACCCGACTGGTGAGCAGTTCTTC
- TRBJ1-2 - TRBV6-1 CASSIEGPNYGYTF TGTGCCAGCTCGATTGAGGGCCCTAACTATGGCTACACCTTC
- TRBJ1-1 - TRBV11-1 CASSFDTEAFF TGTGCCAGCAGCTTTGACACTGAAGCTTTCTTT
TRBD1 TRBJ1-3 - TRBV19 CASSPRTGLVGNTIYF TGTGCCAGTAGTCCTCGGACAGGGTTGGTTGGAAACACCATATATTTT
- TRBJ1-1 - TRBV4-3 CASSQDIRGNTEAFF TGCGCCAGCAGCCAAGATATTCGAGGGAACACTGAAGCTTTCTTT
- TRBJ2-7 - TRBV7-2 CASSLGGGATYEQYF TGTGCCAGCAGCTTAGGTGGCGGGGCGACCTACGAGCAGTACTTC
- TRBJ2-7 - TRBV10-3 CAMNLWASRSYEQYF TGTGCCATGAACTTATGGGCCTCTCGCTCCTACGAGCAGTACTTC